This TCR beta chain was documented in a study of control samples from healthy donors and cancer patients. Here immunoSEQ multiplex PCR was the method, and the copy in TCRdb shows in-frame clones only, minus some. This repertoire shows about 30,000 clones, 79% found once; its top ten account for 20% to 25%. The length of the CDR3 is 14 residues. With V trimmed by 11 bases and J by 6 bases, 10 bases remained unmatched. Germline-derived CDR1 and CDR2 are LNHDA and SQIVND (reference sequence). Sequencing was done on a sample of PBMCs. The origin of this receptor is a man aged 55 to 70 with head and neck cancer. This chain joins TRBV19 and TRBJ2-1; 10 nucleotides agree with TRBD1. Here the CDR3 reads CARTWDRGCNEQFF. In nucleotides, the CDR3 is TGTGCCCGAACTTGGGACAGGGGCTGCAATGAGCAGTTCTTC.